This T cell receptor (beta chain) was sequenced in a study of blood T cell repertoires in COVID-19. Across the study: PBMCs, B-cell-depleted T cells, or T cells provided the cDNA or gDNA that made up the material.

How the authors handled the data: Quantification of nucleated cells was approximated via reference gene primer amplification. Clones were read by immunoSEQ multiplex PCR, and TCRdb kept only the in-frame ones, dropping some. That table is the source of V, J and clone size, and D and trimming were worked out from the DNA. The sample carries approximately 260,000 clones, roughly 85% recorded once. As regards this clone: Other DNA sequences in the sample encode the same CDR3.

Participants reported their clinical history, and cohort assignment relied on those reports. The V and J ends lost 5 bases and 5 bases, in that order; junction bases with no gene match: 1. This CDR3 contains 11 residues. The germline V gene encodes CDR1 DFQATT and CDR2 SNEGSKA (reference sequence). This TCR derives from a woman in her forties or fifties who had been exposed to COVID-19. What was sequenced was PBMCs or T cells enriched from blood (not recorded which). The rearrangement links TRBV20-1 to TRBJ2-5, with TRBD1 matching 8 bases. For the CDR3, the DNA is TGCAGTGCTCGACAGGGGGAGACCCAGTACTTC. It encodes CSARQGETQYF.